The clone carrying this T cell receptor beta chain was counted at least ten times. Its target is not known. Template material for amplifying TCR beta CDR3 regions consisted of RNA transcripts. The HTBI primer set was used in a first-round RT-PCR of the TCR CDR3. Each CDR3 protein gets one entry after TCRdb re-called the multiplex PCR reads with MiXCR. The table has hundreds of thousands of distinct CDR3 sequences, approximately 14% seen once. Per germline, CDR1 SNHLY and CDR2 FYNNEI. The CDR3 extends over 19 amino acids. Unmatched junction bases numbered 14, after V lost 4 bases and J lost 4 bases. This record belongs to a study of T cells in Graves' hyperthyroidism and ophthalmopathy. Study-wide findings and caveats: Most expanded thyroid clonotypes above 0.001 recurred in blood.

Lactation, pregnancy, other autoimmune disease or uncontrolled infection led to exclusion of patients. This TCR was recovered from a woman younger than 45 with Graves' hyperthyroidism. Sequencing used blood. V and J are TRBV2 and TRBJ2-5; 14 bases fit TRBD2. In nucleotides, the CDR3 is TGTGCCAGCAGTGGACCGGCGGGACTAGCGGGAGTGCTAGTAGAGACCCAGTACTTC. As protein: CASSGPAGLAGVLVETQYF.